This T cell receptor (beta chain) emerged from a study of T cells after yellow fever vaccination. Across the whole study: Preparation of the low-cell-number fractions used SMART-Seq v4 Ultra Low Input. Study results and caveats: A secondary response was less intense yet reached its peak sooner, at day 5 versus 15. Across the CD4 and CD8 compartments, a small share of clonotypes was present in both.

UMIs were added to TCR cDNA along with a universal primer site when it was made by 5'RACE template switching. TCRdb used MiXCR to reprocess the 5' RACE reads, holding one entry per CDR3 protein. The table includes about 580,000 distinct CDR3 sequences, roughly 17% detected once. This CDR3 is 15 amino acids long. Looked up from germline, CDR1 is ENHRY and CDR2 is SYGVKD. Trimming took 6 bases from V and 5 from J; bases not matched to a gene: 7. Notes on this clonotype: Its target is unknown.

The V and J genes are TRBV10-3 and TRBJ1-5, with TRBD1 matching over 10 bases. The starting material was PBMCs, obtained 5 to 6 days after the first yellow fever vaccination. This TCR was sampled from a man younger than 35 who received the YFV17D yellow fever vaccine. The CDR3: CAIRETGGSDQPQHF. The CDR3, as DNA: TGTGCCATCAGGGAGACAGGGGGCAGTGATCAGCCCCAGCATTTT.